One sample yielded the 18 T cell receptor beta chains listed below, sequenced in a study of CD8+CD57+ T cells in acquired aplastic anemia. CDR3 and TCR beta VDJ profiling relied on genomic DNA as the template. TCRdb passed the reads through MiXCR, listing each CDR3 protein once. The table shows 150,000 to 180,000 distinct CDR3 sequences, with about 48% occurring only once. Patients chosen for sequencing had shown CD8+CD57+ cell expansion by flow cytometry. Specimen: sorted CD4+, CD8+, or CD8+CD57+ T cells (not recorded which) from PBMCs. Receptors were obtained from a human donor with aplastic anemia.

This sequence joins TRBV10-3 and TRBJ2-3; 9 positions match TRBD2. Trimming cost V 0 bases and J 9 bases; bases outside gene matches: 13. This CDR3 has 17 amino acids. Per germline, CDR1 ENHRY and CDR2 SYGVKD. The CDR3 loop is CAISESHSGGPLDTQYF. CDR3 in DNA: TGTGCCATCAGTGAGTCCCATAGCGGGGGCCCCTTAGACACGCAGTATTTT.

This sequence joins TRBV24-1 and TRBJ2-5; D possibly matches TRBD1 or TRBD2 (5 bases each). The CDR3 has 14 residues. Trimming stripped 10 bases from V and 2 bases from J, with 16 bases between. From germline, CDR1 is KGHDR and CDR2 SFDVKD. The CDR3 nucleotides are TGTGCCACGACTGACCGGGGACGGCAAGAGACCCAGTACTTC. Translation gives CATTDRGRQETQYF.

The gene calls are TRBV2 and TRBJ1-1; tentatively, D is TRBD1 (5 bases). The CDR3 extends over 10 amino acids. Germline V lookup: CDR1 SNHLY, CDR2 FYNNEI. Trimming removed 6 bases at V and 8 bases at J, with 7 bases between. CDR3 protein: CASSWTEAFF. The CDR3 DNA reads TGTGCCAGCAGCTGGACAGAAGCTTTCTTT. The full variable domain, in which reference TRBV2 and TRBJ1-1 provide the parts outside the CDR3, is EPEVTQTPSHQVTQMGQEVILRCVPISNHLYFYWYRQILGQKVEFLVSFYNNEISEKSEIFDDQFSVERPDGSNFTLKIRSTKLEDSAMYFCASSWTEAFFGQGTRLTVV.

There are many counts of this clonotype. CDR3 loop: CASSTAGVNTEAFF. The CDR3 DNA reads TGTGCCAGCAGCACTGCGGGGGTTAACACTGAAGCTTTCTTT. This chain connects TRBV5-6 to TRBJ1-1; a weak D match, TRBD1 (5 bases). V was clipped by 4 bases and J by 2 bases, with 12 bases between them. The CDR3 is made up of 14 amino acids. Germline loops: CDR1 SGHDT, CDR2 YYEEEE.

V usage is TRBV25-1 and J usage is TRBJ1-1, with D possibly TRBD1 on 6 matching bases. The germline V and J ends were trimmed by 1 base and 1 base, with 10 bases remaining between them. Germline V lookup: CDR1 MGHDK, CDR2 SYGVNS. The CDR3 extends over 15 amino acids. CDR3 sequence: CASSELTGQNTEAFF. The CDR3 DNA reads TGTGCCAGCAGTGAATTGACAGGCCAGAACACTGAAGCTTTCTTT.

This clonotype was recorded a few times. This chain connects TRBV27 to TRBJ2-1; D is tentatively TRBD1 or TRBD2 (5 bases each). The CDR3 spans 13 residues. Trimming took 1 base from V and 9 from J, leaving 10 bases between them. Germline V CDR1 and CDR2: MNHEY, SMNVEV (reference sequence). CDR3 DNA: TGTGCCAGCAGTTTATTCCCGGGGACTGAGCAGTTCTTC. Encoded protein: CASSLFPGTEQFF.

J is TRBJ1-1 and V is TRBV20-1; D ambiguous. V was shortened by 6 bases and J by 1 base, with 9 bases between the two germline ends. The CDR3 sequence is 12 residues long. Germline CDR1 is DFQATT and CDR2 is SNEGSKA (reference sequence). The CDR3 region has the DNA TGCAGTGCGACCAAGACGAACACTGAAGCTTTCTTT. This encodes CSATKTNTEAFF.

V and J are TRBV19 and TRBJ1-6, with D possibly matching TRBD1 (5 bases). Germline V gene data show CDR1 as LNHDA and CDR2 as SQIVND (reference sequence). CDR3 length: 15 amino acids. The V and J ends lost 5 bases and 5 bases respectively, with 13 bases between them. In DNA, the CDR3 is TGTGCCAGTAGTGCCTGGGACGGGGATAATTCACCCCTCCACTTT. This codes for CASSAWDGDNSPLHF.

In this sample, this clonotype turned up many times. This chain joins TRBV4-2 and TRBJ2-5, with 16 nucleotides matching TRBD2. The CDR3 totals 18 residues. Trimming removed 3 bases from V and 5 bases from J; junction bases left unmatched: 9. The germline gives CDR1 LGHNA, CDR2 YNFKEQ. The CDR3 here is CASSHPGLAGGVPETQYF. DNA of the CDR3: TGTGCCAGCAGCCACCCGGGACTAGCGGGGGGGGTTCCGGAGACCCAGTACTTC.

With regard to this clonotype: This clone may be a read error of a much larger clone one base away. The CDR3 DNA reads TGTGCCAGCAATTACTCGTTGGGGACTACGTACAATGAGCAGTTCTTC. Protein: CASNYSLGTTYNEQFF. The V call is TRBV6-2 or TRBV6-3, the J call TRBJ2-1; TRBD2 matches at 7 bases. CDR3 length equals 16 residues. CDR1 is MNHEY and CDR2 is SVGEGT in the germline V gene.

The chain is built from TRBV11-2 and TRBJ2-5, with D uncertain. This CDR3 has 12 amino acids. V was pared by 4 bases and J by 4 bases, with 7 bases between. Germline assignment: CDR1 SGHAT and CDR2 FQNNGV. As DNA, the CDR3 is TGTGCCAGCAGCTACCCTCCAGAGACCCAGTACTTC. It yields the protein CASSYPPETQYF.

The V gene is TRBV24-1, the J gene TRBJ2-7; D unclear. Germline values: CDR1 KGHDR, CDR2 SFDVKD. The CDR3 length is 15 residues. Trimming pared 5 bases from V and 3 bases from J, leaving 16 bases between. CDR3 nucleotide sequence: TGTGCCACCAGTGCTAGAGATTCCCGGGTCTACGAGCAGTACTTC. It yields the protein CATSARDSRVYEQYF.

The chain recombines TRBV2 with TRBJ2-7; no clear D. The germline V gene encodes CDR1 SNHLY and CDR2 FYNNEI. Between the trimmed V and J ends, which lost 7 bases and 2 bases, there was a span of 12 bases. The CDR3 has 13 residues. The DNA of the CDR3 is TGTGCCAGCACTGATGGACGCGCCTACGAGCAGTACTTC. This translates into CASTDGRAYEQYF.

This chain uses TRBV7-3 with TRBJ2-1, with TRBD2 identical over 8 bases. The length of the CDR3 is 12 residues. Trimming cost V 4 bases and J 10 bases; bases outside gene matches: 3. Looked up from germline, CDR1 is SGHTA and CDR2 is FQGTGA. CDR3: CASSSSGGEQFF. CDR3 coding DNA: TGTGCCAGCAGCTCCAGCGGGGGAGAGCAGTTCTTC.

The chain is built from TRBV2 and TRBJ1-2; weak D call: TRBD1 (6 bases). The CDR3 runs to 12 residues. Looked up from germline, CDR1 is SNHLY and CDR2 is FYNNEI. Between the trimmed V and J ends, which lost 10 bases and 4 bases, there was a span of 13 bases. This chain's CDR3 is CATYLQGYGYTF. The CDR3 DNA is TGTGCCACCTACTTACAGGGCTATGGCTACACCTTC.

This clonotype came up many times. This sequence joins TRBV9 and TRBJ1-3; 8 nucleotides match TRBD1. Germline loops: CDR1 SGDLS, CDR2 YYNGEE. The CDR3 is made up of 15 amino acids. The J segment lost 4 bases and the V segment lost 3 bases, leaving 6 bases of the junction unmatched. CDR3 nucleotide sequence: TGTGCCAGCAGCGCGGAAACAGGGGGAGGAAACACCATATATTTT. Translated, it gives CASSAETGGGNTIYF. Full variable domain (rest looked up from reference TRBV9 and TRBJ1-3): DSGVTQTPKHLITATGQRVTLRCSPRSGDLSVYWYQQSLDQGLQFLIQYYNGEERAKGNILERFSAQQFPDLHSELNLSSLELGDSALYFCASSAETGGGNTIYFGEGSWLTVV.

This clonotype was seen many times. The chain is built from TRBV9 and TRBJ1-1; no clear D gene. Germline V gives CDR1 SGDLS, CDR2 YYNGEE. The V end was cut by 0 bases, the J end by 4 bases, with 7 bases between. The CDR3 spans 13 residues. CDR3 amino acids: CASSVVQGTEAFF. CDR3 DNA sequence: TGTGCCAGCAGCGTAGTCCAAGGCACTGAAGCTTTCTTT.

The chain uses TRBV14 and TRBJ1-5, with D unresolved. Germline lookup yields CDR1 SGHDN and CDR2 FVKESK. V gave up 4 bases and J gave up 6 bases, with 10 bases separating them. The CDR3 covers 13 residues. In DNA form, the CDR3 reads TGTGCCAGCAGCCTCACGGGAGGTCAGCCCCAGCATTTT. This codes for CASSLTGGQPQHF.